One sample yielded the 9 T cell receptor beta chains listed below, sequenced in a study of blood T cell repertoires in COVID-19. The protocol was immunoSEQ multiplex PCR, while the TCRdb copy is restricted to in-frame clones and leaves out a portion. The repertoire consists of 150,000 to 180,000 clones, with roughly 85% occurring once and the leading ten covering 8.3%. The sequenced material came from peripheral blood. These receptors all come from a woman in her sixties or seventies with COVID-19, enrolled during active disease.

The rearrangement joins TRBV11-2 to TRBJ1-2; 9 nucleotides line up with TRBD1. The CDR3 runs 15 residues. The germline CDR1 and CDR2 sequences are SGHAT and FQNNGV. V was clipped by 5 bases and J by 6 bases; unmatched bases: 10. The CDR3 is CASSPNRGLANGYTF. CDR3 sequence (DNA): TGTGCCAGCAGCCCAAACAGGGGGCTGGCAAATGGCTACACCTTC.

The rearrangement links TRBV6-5 to TRBJ1-1; 7 nucleotides agree with TRBD1. The V gene's germline CDR1 is MNHEY and CDR2 SVGAGI. V lost 7 bases and J lost 5; bases outside the gene matches: 7. This CDR3 region has 13 residues. The CDR3 DNA is TGTGCCAGCACTCAACAGGGGAGGACTGAAGCTTTCTTT. This translates into CASTQQGRTEAFF.

This clone has a handful of counts. The chain uses TRBV30 and TRBJ1-1; no clear D. The V gene lost 4 bases and the J gene lost 1 base, with 16 bases spanning the gap. Germline V gives CDR1 GTSNPN, CDR2 SVGIG (reference sequence). This CDR3 is built from 15 residues. DNA for the CDR3: TGTGCCTGGACTCTAGTCGGCACGAAGAACACTGAAGCTTTCTTT. Protein sequence: CAWTLVGTKNTEAFF. Supplemented by reference TRBV30 and TRBJ1-1, the full variable domain reads SQTIHQWPATLVQPVGSPLSLECTVEGTSNPNLYWYRQAAGRGLQLLFYSVGIGQISSEVPQNLSASRPQDRQFILSSKKLLLSDSGFYLCAWTLVGTKNTEAFFGQGTRLTVV.

The chain links TRBV3-1 (or the pseudogene TRBV3-2) to TRBJ1-1; 7 nucleotides agree with TRBD1. Germline V gene lookup returns CDR1 LGHDT and CDR2 YNNKEL (reference sequence). With V trimmed by 4 bases and J by 8 bases, 4 bases remained unmatched. The CDR3 is 12 residues long. The CDR3 DNA reads as TGTGCCAGCAGCCCACTACAGGGGGAAGCTTTCTTT. Translated: CASSPLQGEAFF.

This clone was seen a single time. This chain connects TRBV30 to TRBJ1-1; 8 nucleotides match TRBD1. This CDR3 has 15 amino acids. Germline V gene sequence: CDR1 GTSNPN, CDR2 SVGIG (reference sequence). The V gene end was trimmed by 2 bases and the J gene end by 5 bases; junction bases not matched to a gene: 10. CDR3 coding DNA: TGTGCCTGGAGTTCTGGTGACAGGGGACGGACTGAAGCTTTCTTT. It codes for CAWSSGDRGRTEAFF.

The CDR3 protein is CASSETRGNYGYTF. CDR3 nucleotides: TGTGCCAGCAGTGAAACCAGGGGCAACTATGGCTACACCTTC. This chain connects TRBV6-1 to TRBJ1-2, with D perhaps matching TRBD1 (6 bases). The CDR3 has 14 amino acids. Looked up from germline, CDR1 is MNHNS and CDR2 is SASEGT. V lost 2 bases to trimming and J lost 2 bases, with 9 bases between them.

J is TRBJ1-4 and V is TRBV5-1, with unresolved D. This CDR3 contains 19 residues. Germline CDR1 reads SGHRS; CDR2 reads YFSETQ. V was trimmed by 0 bases and J by 8 bases, leaving 26 bases between them. CDR3 nucleotide sequence: TGCGCCAGCAGCTTGGGGCTTCCTAAAGCCCGTAGGGAGGAAGAAAAACTGTTTTTT. This translates into CASSLGLPKARREEEKLFF.

The chain couples TRBV19 to TRBJ1-5, with D possibly TRBD1 on 5 matching bases. V was cut by 7 bases and J by 0 bases, with 25 bases left in between. Germline-derived CDR1 and CDR2 are LNHDA and SQIVND (reference sequence). The CDR3 has 19 residues. Here the CDR3 DNA reads TGTGCCAGTATCCCGGAGGGCGGTTGGAGGGACTTTAGCAATCAGCCCCAGCATTTT. The encoded protein is CASIPEGGWRDFSNQPQHF.

The chain combines TRBV6-1 with TRBJ2-2, with D perhaps matching TRBD1 (5 bases). From germline, CDR1 is MNHNS and CDR2 SASEGT. The CDR3 contains 15 residues. The ends were cut back, 2 bases at V and 6 bases at J, with 13 bases in the middle. CDR3 amino acids: CASSETAGWAGELFF. The CDR3 nucleotides are TGTGCCAGCAGTGAAACGGCAGGGTGGGCCGGGGAGCTGTTTTTT.